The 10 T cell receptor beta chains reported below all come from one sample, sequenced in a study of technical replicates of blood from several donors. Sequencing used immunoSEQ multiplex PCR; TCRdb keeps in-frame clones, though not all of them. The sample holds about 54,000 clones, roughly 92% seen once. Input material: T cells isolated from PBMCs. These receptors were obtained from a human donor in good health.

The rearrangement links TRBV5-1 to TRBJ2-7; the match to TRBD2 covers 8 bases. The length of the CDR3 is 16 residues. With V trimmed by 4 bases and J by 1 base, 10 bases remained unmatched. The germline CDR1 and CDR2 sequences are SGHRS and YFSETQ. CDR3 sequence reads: CASSMGSSGASYEQYF. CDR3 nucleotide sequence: TGCGCCAGCAGCATGGGGAGTAGCGGGGCATCCTACGAGCAGTACTTC.

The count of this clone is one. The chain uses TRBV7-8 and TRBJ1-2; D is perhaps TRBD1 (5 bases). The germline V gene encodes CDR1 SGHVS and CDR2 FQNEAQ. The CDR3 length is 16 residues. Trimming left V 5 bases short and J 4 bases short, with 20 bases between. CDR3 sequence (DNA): TGTGCCAGCAGCCCAATGGGAAACAGGTTAAGCTATGGCTACACCTTC. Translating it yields CASSPMGNRLSYGYTF. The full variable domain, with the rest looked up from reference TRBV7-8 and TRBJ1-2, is GAGVSQSPRYKVAKRGQDVALRCDPISGHVSLFWYQQALGQGPEFLTYFQNEAQLDKSGLPSDRFFAERPEGSVSTLKIQRTQQEDSAVYLCASSPMGNRLSYGYTFGSGTRLTVV.

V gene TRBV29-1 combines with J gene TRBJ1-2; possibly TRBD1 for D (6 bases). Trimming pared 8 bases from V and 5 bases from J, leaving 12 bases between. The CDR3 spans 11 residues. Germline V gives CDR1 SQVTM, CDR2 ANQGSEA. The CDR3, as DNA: TGCAGCTTAAGGACAGTGTATGGCTACACCTTC. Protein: CSLRTVYGYTF.

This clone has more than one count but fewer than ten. The CDR3 loop reads CASSRQFLNTEAFF. In DNA form, the CDR3 reads TGTGCCAGCAGCCGACAGTTTTTGAACACTGAAGCTTTCTTT. The rearrangement uses TRBV9 and TRBJ1-1; D might be TRBD1 (5 bases). CDR1 is SGDLS and CDR2 is YYNGEE in the germline V gene. CDR3 size: 14 residues. V dropped 4 bases and J dropped 0 bases, with 10 bases sitting between them.

CDR3 DNA sequence: TGTGCCAGCAGTCTAAACTTACAGGGAACCTACGAGCAGTACTTC. It encodes CASSLNLQGTYEQYF. The chain uses TRBV28 and TRBJ2-7, with D possibly being TRBD1 (6 bases). The CDR3 totals 15 residues. Germline assignment: CDR1 MDHEN and CDR2 SYDVKM. V shed 5 bases and J shed 2 bases, with 16 bases lying between them.

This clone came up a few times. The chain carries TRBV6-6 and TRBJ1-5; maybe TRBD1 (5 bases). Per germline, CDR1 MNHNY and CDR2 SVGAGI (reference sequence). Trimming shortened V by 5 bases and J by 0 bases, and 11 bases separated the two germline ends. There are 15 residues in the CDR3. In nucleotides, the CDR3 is TGTGCCAGCAGTAGACAGACCGATAGCAATCAGCCCCAGCATTTT. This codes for CASSRQTDSNQPQHF.

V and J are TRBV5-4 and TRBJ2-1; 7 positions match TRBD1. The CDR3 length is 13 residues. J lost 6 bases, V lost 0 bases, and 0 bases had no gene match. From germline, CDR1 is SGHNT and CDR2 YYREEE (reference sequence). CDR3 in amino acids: CASSLGQGNEQFF. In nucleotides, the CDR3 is TGTGCCAGCAGCTTGGGACAGGGCAATGAGCAGTTCTTC.

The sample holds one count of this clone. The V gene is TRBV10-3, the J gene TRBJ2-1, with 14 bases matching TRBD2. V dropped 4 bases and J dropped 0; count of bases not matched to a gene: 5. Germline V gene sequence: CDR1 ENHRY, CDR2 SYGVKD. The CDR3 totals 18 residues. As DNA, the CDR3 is TGTGCCATCAGTGGACTAGCGGGAGGGGAGAGCTCCTACAATGAGCAGTTCTTC. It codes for CAISGLAGGESSYNEQFF.

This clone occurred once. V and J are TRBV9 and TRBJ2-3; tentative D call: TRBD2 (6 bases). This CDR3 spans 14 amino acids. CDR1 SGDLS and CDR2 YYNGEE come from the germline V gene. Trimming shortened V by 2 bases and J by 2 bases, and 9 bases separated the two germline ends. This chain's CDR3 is CASSVGLATDTQYF. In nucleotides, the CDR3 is TGTGCCAGCAGCGTGGGACTTGCCACAGATACGCAGTATTTT.

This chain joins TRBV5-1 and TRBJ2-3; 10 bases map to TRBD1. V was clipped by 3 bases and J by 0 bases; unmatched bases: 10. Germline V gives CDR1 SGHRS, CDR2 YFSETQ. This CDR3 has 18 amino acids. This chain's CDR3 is CASSSPGQGSPSTDTQYF. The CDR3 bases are TGCGCCAGCAGCTCCCCGGGACAGGGGTCCCCTAGCACAGATACGCAGTATTTT.